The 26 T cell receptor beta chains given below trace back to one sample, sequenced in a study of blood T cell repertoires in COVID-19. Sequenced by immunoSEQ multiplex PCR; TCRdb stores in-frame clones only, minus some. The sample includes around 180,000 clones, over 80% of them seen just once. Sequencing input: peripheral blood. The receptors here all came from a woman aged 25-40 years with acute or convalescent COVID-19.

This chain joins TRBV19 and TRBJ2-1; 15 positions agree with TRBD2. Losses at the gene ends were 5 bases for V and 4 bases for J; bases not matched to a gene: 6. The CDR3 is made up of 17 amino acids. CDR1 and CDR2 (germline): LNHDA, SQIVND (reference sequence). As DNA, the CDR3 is TGTGCCAGTAGTCCCCGGACTAGCGGGAGGGCTTACAATGAGCAGTTCTTC. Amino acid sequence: CASSPRTSGRAYNEQFF.

The CDR3 DNA follows: TGTGCCAGCAGCTTAGCCCGGGATCAGCCCCAGCATTTT. Protein sequence: CASSLARDQPQHF. The chain uses TRBV7-2 and TRBJ1-5; D uncertain. Trimming left V 0 bases short and J 5 bases short, with 5 bases between. CDR1 SGHTA and CDR2 FQGNSA come from the germline V gene. The CDR3 sequence is 13 residues long. The whole variable domain, filled in from reference TRBV7-2 and TRBJ1-5, reads GAGVSQSPSNKVTEKGKDVELRCDPISGHTALYWYRQSLGQGLEFLIYFQGNSAPDKSGLPSDRFSAERTGGSVSTLTIQRTQQEDSAVYLCASSLARDQPQHFGDGTRLSIL.

CDR3 amino acids: CAWRGSRGNQPQHF. The CDR3 coding sequence is TGTGCCTGGAGAGGCAGTCGGGGCAATCAGCCCCAGCATTTT. The chain employs TRBV30 and TRBJ1-5, with D hard to call. CDR1 is GTSNPN, CDR2 SVGIG, per germline (reference sequence). V dropped 3 bases and J dropped 2 bases, with 11 bases sitting between them. This CDR3 is 14 amino acids long.

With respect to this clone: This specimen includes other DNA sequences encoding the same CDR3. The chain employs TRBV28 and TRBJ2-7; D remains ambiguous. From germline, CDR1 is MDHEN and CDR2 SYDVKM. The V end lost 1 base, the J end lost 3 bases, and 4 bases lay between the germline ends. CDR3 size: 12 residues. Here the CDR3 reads CASSLSFYEQYF. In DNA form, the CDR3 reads TGTGCCAGCAGTTTATCGTTCTACGAGCAGTACTTC.

CDR3 nucleotides: TGTGCCAGCAGTTACTCGACCGGCTCCCGGGGCTCCTACGAGCAGTACTTC. Translating it yields CASSYSTGSRGSYEQYF. The chain recombines TRBV6-2 or TRBV6-3 with TRBJ2-7, with D perhaps TRBD2 (5 bases). Per the germline V gene, CDR1 is MNHEY and CDR2 is SVGEGT. The V end was cut by 0 bases, the J end by 0 bases, with 15 bases between. The CDR3 sequence is 17 residues long.

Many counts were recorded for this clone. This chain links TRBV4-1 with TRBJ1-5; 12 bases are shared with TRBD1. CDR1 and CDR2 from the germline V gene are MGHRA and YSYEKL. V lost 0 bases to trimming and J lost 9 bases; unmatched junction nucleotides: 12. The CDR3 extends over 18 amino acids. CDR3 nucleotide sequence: TGCGCCAGCAGCCAAGAGGGGTCCGGGACAGGGGGCTTCTGGCCCCAGCATTTT. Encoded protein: CASSQEGSGTGGFWPQHF.

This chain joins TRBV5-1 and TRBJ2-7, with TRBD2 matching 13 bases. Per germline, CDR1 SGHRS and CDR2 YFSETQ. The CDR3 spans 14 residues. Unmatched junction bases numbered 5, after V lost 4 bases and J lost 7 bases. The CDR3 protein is CASSPGLAGIEQYF. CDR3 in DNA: TGCGCCAGCAGCCCGGGACTAGCGGGGATAGAGCAGTACTTC.

This CDR3 reads CASSDVPLRSREPGANVLTF. In DNA form, the CDR3 reads TGTGCCAGCAGTGATGTTCCACTGAGGAGCAGGGAACCTGGGGCCAACGTCCTGACTTTC. V usage is TRBV2 and J usage is TRBJ2-6; D might be TRBD1 (5 bases). V was pared by 3 bases and J by 2 bases, with 23 bases between. The CDR3 consists of 20 residues. Germline V gene lookup returns CDR1 SNHLY and CDR2 FYNNEI.

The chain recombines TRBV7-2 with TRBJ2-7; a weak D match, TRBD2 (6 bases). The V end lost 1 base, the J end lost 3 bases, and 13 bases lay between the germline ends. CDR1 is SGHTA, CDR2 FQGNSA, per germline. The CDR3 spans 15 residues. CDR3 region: CASSLGAGQIYEQYF. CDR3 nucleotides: TGTGCCAGCAGCTTAGGGGCGGGGCAAATCTACGAGCAGTACTTC.

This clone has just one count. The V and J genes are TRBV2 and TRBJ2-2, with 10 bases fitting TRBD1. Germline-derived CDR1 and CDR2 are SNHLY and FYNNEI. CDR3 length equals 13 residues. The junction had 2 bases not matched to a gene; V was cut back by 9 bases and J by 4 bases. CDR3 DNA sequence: TGTGCCAGGGGACAGGGGTCCACCGGGGAGCTGTTTTTT. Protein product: CARGQGSTGELFF.

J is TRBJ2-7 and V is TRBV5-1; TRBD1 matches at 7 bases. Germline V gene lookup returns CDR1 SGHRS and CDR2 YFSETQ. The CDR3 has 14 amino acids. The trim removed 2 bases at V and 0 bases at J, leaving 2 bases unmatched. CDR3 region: CASSLGTDSYEQYF. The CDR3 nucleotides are TGCGCCAGCAGCTTAGGGACAGACTCCTACGAGCAGTACTTC.

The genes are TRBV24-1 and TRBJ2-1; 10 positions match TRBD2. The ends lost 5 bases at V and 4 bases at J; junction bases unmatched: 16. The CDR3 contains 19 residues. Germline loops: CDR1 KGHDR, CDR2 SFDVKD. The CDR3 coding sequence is TGTGCCACCAGTGCCCCGGGACTAGCGACCACCCTAAGTTACAATGAGCAGTTCTTC. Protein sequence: CATSAPGLATTLSYNEQFF.

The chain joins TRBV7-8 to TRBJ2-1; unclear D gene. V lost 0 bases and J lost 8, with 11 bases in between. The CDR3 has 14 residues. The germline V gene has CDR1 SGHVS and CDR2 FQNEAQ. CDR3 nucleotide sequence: TGTGCCAGCAGCTTAGCTCCCCCGGTGTATGAGCAGTTCTTC. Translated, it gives CASSLAPPVYEQFF.

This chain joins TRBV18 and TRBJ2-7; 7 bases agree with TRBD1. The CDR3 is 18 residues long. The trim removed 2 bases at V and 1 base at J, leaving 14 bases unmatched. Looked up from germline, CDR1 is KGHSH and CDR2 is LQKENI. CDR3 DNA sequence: TGTGCCAGCTCACCAGAGACAGGGCTCCAGAGCCGTTCCTACGAGCAGTACTTC. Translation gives CASSPETGLQSRSYEQYF.

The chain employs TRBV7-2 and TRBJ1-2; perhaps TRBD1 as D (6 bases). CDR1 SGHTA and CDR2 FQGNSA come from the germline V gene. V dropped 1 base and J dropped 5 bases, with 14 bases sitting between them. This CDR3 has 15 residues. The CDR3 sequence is CASSLGGGALYGYTF. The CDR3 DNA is TGTGCCAGCAGCTTAGGAGGGGGGGCTCTTTATGGCTACACCTTC.

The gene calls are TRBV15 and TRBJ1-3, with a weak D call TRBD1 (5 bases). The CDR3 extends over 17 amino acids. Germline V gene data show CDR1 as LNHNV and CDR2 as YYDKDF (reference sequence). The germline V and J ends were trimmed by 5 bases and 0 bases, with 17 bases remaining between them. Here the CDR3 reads CATSSPKGLASGNTIYF. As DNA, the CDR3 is TGTGCCACCAGCTCTCCCAAGGGGCTCGCCTCTGGAAACACCATATATTTT. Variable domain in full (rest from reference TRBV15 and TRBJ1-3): DAMVIQNPRYQVTQFGKPVTLSCSQTLNHNVMYWYQQKSSQAPKLLFHYYDKDFNNEADTPDNFQSRRPNTSFCFLDIRSPGLGDTAMYLCATSSPKGLASGNTIYFGEGSWLTVV.

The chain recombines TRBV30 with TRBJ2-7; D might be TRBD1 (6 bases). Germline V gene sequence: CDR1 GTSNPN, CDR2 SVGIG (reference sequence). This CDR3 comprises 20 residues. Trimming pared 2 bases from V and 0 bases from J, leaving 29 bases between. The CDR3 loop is CAWSSVPSTGPSGLSYEQYF. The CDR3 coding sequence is TGTGCCTGGAGTTCCGTTCCAAGTACAGGGCCCTCGGGTCTCTCCTACGAGCAGTACTTC.

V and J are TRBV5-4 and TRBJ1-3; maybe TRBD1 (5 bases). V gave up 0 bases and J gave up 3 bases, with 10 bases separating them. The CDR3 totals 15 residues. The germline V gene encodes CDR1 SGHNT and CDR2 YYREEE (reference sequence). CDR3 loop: CASSLEGAYGNTIYF. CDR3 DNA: TGTGCCAGCAGCTTGGAAGGGGCGTATGGAAACACCATATATTTT.

CDR3 sequence: CASSPSRGGTGMLATDTQYF. In nucleotides, the CDR3 is TGTGCCAGCAGCCCGAGTCGCGGTGGGACAGGGATGCTGGCCACAGATACGCAGTATTTT. V and J are TRBV9 and TRBJ2-3, with 9 bases identical to TRBD1. The CDR3 extends over 20 amino acids. The germline V gene encodes CDR1 SGDLS and CDR2 YYNGEE. Unmatched junction bases numbered 20, after V lost 4 bases and J lost 2 bases.

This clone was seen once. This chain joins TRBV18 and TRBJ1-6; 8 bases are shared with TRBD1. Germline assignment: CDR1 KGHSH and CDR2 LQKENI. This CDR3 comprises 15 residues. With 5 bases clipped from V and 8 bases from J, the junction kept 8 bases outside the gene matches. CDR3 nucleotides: TGTGCCAGCTCAGCCGGACAGGGTCTCGATTCACCCCTCCACTTT. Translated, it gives CASSAGQGLDSPLHF.

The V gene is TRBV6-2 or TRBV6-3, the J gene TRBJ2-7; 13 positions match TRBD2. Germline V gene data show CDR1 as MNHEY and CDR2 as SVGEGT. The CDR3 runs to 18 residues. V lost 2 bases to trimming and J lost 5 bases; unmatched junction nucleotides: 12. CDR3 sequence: CASSYSFVRTSGGNEQYF. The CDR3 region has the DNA TGTGCCAGCAGTTACAGCTTCGTAAGGACTAGCGGGGGAAACGAGCAGTACTTC.

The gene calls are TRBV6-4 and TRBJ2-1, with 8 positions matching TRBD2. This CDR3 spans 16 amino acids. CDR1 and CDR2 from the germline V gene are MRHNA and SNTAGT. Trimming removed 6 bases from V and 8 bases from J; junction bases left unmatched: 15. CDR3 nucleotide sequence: TGTGCCAGCAGCTTAGCGGGAAGACAGTTTGGCGATGAGCAGTTCTTC. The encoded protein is CASSLAGRQFGDEQFF.

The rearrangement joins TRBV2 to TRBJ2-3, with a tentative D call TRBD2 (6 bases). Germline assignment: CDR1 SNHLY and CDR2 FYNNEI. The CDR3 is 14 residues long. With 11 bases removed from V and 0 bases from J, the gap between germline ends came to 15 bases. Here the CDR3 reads CAGGMEGSTDTQYF. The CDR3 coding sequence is TGTGCCGGAGGTATGGAGGGGAGCACAGATACGCAGTATTTT.

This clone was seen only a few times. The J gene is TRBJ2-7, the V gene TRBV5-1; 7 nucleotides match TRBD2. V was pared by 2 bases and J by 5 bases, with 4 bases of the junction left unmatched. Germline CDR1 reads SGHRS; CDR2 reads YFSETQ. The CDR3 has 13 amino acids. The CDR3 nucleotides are TGCGCCAGCAGCTTCGGGGGGATGAACGAGCAGTACTTC. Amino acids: CASSFGGMNEQYF.

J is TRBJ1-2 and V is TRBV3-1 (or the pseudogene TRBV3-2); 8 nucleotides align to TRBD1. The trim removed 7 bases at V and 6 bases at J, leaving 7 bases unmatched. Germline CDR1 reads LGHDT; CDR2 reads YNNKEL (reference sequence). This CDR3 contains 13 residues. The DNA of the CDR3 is TGTGCCAGCACCGCCCAGACAGGGGATGGCTACACCTTC. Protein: CASTAQTGDGYTF.

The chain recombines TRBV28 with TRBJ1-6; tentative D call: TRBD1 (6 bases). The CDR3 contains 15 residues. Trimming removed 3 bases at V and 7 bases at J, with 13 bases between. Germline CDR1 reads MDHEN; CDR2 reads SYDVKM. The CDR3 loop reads CASSFRGSGNSPLHF. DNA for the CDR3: TGTGCCAGCAGTTTCAGGGGAAGTGGGAATTCACCCCTCCACTTT.